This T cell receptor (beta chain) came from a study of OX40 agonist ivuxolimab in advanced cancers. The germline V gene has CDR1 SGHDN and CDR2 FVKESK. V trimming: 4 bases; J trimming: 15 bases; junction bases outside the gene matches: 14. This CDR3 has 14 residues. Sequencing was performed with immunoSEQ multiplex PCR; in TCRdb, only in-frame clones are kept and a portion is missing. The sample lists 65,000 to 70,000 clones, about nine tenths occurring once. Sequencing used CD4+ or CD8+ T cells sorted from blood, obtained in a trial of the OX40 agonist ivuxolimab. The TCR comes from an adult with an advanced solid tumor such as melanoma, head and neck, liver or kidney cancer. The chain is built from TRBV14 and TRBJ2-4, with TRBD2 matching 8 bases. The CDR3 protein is CASSLGNSGAESYF. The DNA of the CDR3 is TGTGCCAGCAGCCTAGGAAATAGCGGGGCGGAGTCGTACTTC.